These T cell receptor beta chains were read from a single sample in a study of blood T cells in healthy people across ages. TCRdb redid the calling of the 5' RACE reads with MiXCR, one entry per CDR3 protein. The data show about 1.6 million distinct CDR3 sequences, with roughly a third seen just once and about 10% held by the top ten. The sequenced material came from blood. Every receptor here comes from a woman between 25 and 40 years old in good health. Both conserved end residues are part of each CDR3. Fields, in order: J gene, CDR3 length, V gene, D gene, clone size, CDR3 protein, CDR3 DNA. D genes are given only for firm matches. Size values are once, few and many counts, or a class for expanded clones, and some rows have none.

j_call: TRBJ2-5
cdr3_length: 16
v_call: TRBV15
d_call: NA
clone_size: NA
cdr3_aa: CATSRVRRPEHETQYF
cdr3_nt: TGTGCCACCAGCAGAGTCCGAAGGCCGGAGCACGAGACCCAGTACTTC

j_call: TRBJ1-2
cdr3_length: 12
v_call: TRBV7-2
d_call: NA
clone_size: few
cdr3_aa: CASSSDRFSYTF
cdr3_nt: TGTGCCAGCAGCTCCGACAGGTTCAGCTACACCTTC

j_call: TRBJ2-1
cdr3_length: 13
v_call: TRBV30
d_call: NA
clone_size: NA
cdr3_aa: CAWSLAGYNGQFF
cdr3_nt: TGTGCCTGGAGCCTAGCCGGCTACAATGGGCAGTTCTTC

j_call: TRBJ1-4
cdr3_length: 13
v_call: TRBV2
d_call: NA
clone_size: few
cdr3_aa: CASRGDFNEKLFF
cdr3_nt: TGTGCCAGCAGGGGGGACTTTAATGAAAAACTGTTTTTT

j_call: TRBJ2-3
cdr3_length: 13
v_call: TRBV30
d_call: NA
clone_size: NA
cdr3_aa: CARLTRGTDTQYF
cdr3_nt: TGTGCTCGGCTGACCAGAGGCACAGATACGCAGTATTTT

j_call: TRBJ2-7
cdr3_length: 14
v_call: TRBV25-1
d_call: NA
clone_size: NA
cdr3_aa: CASSPSGFFYEQYF
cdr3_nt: TGTGCCAGCAGCCCCTCGGGGTTTTTCTACGAGCAGTACTTC

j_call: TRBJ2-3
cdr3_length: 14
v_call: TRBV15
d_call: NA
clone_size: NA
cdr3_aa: CATSRGVQLDTQYF
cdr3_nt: TGTGCCACCAGCAGAGGCGTGCAGCTAGATACGCAGTATTTT

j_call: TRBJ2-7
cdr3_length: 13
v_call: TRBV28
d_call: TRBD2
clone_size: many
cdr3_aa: CASSFLAGDEQYF
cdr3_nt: TGTGCCAGCAGTTTCCTGGCGGGGGACGAGCAGTACTTC

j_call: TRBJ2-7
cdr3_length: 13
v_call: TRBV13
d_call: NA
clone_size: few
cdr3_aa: CASSSLVGDEQYF
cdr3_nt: TGTGCCAGCAGCTCCCTCGTGGGCGACGAGCAGTACTTC

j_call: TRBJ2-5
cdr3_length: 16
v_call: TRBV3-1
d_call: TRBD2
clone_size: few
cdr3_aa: CASSQERLAGRETQYF
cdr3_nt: TGTGCCAGCAGCCAAGAGCGTCTAGCGGGGCGAGAGACCCAGTACTTC

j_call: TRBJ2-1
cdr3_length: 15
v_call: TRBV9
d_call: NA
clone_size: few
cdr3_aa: CASSIDPLGYNEQFF
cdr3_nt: TGTGCCAGCAGCATCGACCCCCTGGGTTACAATGAGCAGTTCTTC

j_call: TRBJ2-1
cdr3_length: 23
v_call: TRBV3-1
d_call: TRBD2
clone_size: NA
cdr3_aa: CASSQDGGTTSGILWFSYNKQFF
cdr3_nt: TGTGCCAGCAGCCAAGATGGCGGTACGACTAGCGGGATACTTTGGTTCTCCTACAATAAGCAGTTCTTC

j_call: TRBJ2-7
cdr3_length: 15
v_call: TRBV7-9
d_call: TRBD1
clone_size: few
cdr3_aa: CASSSSGTGSYEQYF
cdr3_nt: TGTGCCAGCAGCTCCTCCGGGACAGGGAGTTACGAGCAGTACTTC

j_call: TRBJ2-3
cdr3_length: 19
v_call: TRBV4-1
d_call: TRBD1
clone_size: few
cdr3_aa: CASSPLTLVADRGTDTQYF
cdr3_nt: TGCGCCAGCAGCCCATTAACATTGGTTGCGGACAGGGGGACAGATACGCAGTATTTT

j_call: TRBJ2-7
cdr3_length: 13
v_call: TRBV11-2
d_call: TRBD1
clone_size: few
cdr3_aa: CASSFDREYEQYF
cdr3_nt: TGTGCCAGCAGCTTTGACAGGGAGTACGAGCAGTACTTC

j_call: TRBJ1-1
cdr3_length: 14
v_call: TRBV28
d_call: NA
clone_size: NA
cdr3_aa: CASSLPRDGIEAFF
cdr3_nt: TGTGCCAGCAGTTTACCCCGGGACGGGATTGAAGCTTTCTTT

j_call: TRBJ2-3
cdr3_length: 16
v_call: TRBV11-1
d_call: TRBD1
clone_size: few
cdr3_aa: CASSLAVGRGPDTQYF
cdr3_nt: TGTGCCAGCAGCTTAGCAGTGGGCAGGGGGCCGGATACGCAGTATTTT

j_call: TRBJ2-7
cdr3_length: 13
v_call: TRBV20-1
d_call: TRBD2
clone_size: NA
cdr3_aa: CSAPGLAGREQYF
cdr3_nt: TGCAGTGCTCCGGGACTAGCGGGGCGGGAGCAGTACTTC

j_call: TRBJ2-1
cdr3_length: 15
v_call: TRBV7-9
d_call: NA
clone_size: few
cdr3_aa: CASSGFLSSYNEQFF
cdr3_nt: TGTGCCAGCAGCGGCTTTCTGAGCTCCTACAATGAGCAGTTCTTC

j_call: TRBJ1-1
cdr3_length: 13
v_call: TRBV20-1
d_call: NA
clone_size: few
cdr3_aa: CSARTSRNTEAFF
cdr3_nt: TGCAGTGCTCGGACATCAAGGAACACTGAAGCTTTCTTT

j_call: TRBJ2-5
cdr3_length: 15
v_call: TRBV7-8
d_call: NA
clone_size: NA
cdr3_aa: CASSLLLGYQETQYF
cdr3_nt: TGTGCCAGCAGCTTACTTCTCGGTTACCAAGAGACCCAGTACTTC

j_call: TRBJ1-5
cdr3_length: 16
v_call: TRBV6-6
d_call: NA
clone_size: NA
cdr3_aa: CASSYSIGRSNQPQHF
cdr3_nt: TGTGCCAGTAGTTACTCGATAGGACGGAGCAATCAGCCCCAGCATTTT

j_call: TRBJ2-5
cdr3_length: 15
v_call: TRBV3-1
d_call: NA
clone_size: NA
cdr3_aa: CASSQGPGVLETQYF
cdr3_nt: TGTGCCAGCAGCCAAGGTCCCGGAGTTTTGGAGACCCAGTACTTC

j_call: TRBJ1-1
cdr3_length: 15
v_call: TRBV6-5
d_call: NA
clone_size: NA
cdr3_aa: CASSYSPAVRTEAFF
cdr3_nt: TGTGCCAGCAGTTACTCCCCGGCAGTACGGACTGAAGCTTTCTTT

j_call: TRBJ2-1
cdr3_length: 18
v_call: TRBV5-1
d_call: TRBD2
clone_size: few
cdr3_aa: CASSLGLAGGVIGNEQFF
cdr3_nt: TGCGCCAGCAGCTTGGGACTAGCGGGAGGTGTTATTGGGAATGAGCAGTTCTTC

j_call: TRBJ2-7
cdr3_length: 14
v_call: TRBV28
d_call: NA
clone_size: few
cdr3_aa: CASSRVAGAYEQYF
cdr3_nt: TGTGCCAGCAGTCGGGTAGCCGGAGCCTACGAGCAGTACTTC

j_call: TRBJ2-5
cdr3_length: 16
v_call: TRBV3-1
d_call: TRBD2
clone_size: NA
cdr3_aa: CASSRLGAGAGETQYF
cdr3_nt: TGTGCCAGCAGCCGCCTGGGAGCGGGAGCGGGGGAGACCCAGTACTTC

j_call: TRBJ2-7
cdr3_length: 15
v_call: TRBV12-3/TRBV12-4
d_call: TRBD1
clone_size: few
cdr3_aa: CASSPRDRGPTEQYF
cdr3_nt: TGTGCCAGCAGTCCCCGGGACAGGGGACCCACCGAGCAGTACTTC

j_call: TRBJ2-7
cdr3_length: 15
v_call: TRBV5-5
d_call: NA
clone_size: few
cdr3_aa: CASSLEPARSYEQYF
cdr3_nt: TGTGCCAGCAGCTTGGAGCCAGCTAGGTCCTACGAGCAGTACTTC

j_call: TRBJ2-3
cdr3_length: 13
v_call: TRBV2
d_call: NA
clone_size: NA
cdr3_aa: CARGGGNTDTQYF
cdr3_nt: TGTGCCAGGGGGGGTGGAAATACAGATACGCAGTATTTT